Following are 30 T cell receptor beta chains from one sample sequenced in a study of shared clonotypes between healthy human individuals. Data came from immunoSEQ multiplex PCR; TCRdb stores just in-frame clones and leaves some out. The table has roughly 700,000 clones, approximately 79% seen once. Sequenced input: memory CD4+ T cells sorted from blood. Subset described: CD45RA-negative fraction. The source of these receptors is a woman aged 30 to 39 in good health.

This clone came up once. The rearrangement uses TRBV6-5 and TRBJ2-3; D call uncertain. Trimming took off 6 bases at V and 7 bases at J, with 8 bases between the two ends. CDR3 length equals 11 residues. CDR1 is MNHEY, CDR2 SVGAGI, per germline. CDR3 region: CASSLQYTQYF. For the CDR3, the DNA is TGTGCCAGCAGCTTACAGTATACGCAGTATTTT.

The V and J genes are TRBV5-4 and TRBJ1-1; 7 positions match TRBD1. The CDR3 covers 15 residues. Trimming took 5 bases from V and 0 from J; bases not matched to a gene: 7. CDR1 SGHNT and CDR2 YYREEE come from the germline V gene (reference sequence). The CDR3 region is CASRPTGNLNTEAFF. In DNA, the CDR3 is TGTGCCAGCAGGCCGACAGGGAACCTGAACACTGAAGCTTTCTTT. Filled out from reference TRBV5-4 and TRBJ1-1, the complete variable domain reads ETGVTQSPTHLIKTRGQQVTLRCSSQSGHNTVSWYQQALGQGPQFIFQYYREEENGRGNFPPRFSGLQFPNYSSELNVNALELDDSALYLCASRPTGNLNTEAFFGQGTRLTVV.

Notes on this clone: Other DNA sequences in this sample translate to the same CDR3. This chain joins TRBV18 and TRBJ2-2; 7 positions agree with TRBD2. Germline V gene sequence: CDR1 KGHSH, CDR2 LQKENI. Trimming cost V 2 bases and J 0 bases; bases outside gene matches: 0. The CDR3 covers 15 residues. The DNA of the CDR3 is TGTGCCAGCTCACCAGGACTAGCGAACACCGGGGAGCTGTTTTTT. Its protein is CASSPGLANTGELFF.

CDR3 DNA: TGTGCCAGCAGTTACTCGAATTCGGGAGGGCGAGATACGCAGTATTTT. Its translation: CASSYSNSGGRDTQYF. The chain combines TRBV6-6 with TRBJ2-3; TRBD2 matches at 8 bases. Germline CDR1 MNHNY, CDR2 SVGAGI (reference sequence). The CDR3 has 16 amino acids. Unmatched junction bases numbered 7, after V lost 0 bases and J lost 5 bases.

The count of this clone is one. V is TRBV2 and J is TRBJ2-2; D is unresolved. Germline V gene data show CDR1 as SNHLY and CDR2 as FYNNEI. The V gene lost 6 bases and the J gene lost 9 bases, with 8 bases spanning the gap. The CDR3 is made up of 11 amino acids. The CDR3, as DNA: TGTGCCAGCAGGGTCGTGTGGGAGCTGTTTTTT. It specifies CASRVVWELFF.

J is TRBJ2-7 and V is TRBV2, with 8 bases identical to TRBD2. Per germline, CDR1 SNHLY and CDR2 FYNNEI. CDR3 length equals 16 residues. The V gene end was trimmed by 2 bases and the J gene end by 3 bases; junction bases not matched to a gene: 9. The CDR3 region is CASSEFSAGGRYEQYF. DNA of the CDR3: TGTGCCAGCAGTGAATTTTCGGCGGGAGGTCGCTACGAGCAGTACTTC.

V is TRBV7-9 and J is TRBJ2-1; D gene unclear. V lost 1 base to trimming and J lost 7 bases, with 26 bases between them. The CDR3 is made up of 19 amino acids. Germline CDR1 SEHNR, CDR2 FQNEAQ (reference sequence). The DNA for the CDR3 is TGTGCCAGCAGCTTAGGTTGGAGAGAATCGGCCCGATTGGGGAATGAGCAGTTCTTC. It codes for CASSLGWRESARLGNEQFF.

This sequence joins TRBV5-4 and TRBJ2-1, with a weak D call TRBD2 (5 bases). The CDR3 has 13 residues. V was trimmed by 2 bases and J by 12 bases, leaving 15 bases between them. Germline assignment: CDR1 SGHNT and CDR2 YYREEE (reference sequence). For the CDR3, the DNA is TGTGCCAGCAGCTTAGCTTTCGCGGGTGGGCAGTTCTTC. Its protein is CASSLAFAGGQFF. Variable domain in full (rest from reference TRBV5-4 and TRBJ2-1): ETGVTQSPTHLIKTRGQQVTLRCSSQSGHNTVSWYQQALGQGPQFIFQYYREEENGRGNFPPRFSGLQFPNYSSELNVNALELDDSALYLCASSLAFAGGQFFGPGTRLTVL.

The V call is TRBV10-2, the J call TRBJ2-7, with 7 nucleotides matching TRBD1. Unmatched junction bases numbered 3, after V lost 6 bases and J lost 7 bases. The CDR3 totals 11 residues. Germline CDR1 reads WSHSY; CDR2 reads SAAADI. In nucleotides, the CDR3 is TGCGCCAGCAGGACAGGGTGGGAGCAGTACTTC. Its protein is CASRTGWEQYF.

J is TRBJ2-3 and V is TRBV5-1; tentative D call: TRBD2 (6 bases). Per germline, CDR1 SGHRS and CDR2 YFSETQ. V lost 4 bases to trimming and J lost 4 bases, with 19 bases between them. The CDR3 totals 16 residues. The DNA for the CDR3 is TGCGCCAGCAGCCGGAGGGTGGAGGTCAAAGCAGATACGCAGTATTTT. This sequence encodes CASSRRVEVKADTQYF. The complete variable domain, with remaining parts taken from reference TRBV5-1 and TRBJ2-3, reads KAGVTQTPRYLIKTRGQQVTLSCSPISGHRSVSWYQQTPGQGLQFLFEYFSETQRNKGNFPGRFSGRQFSNSRSEMNVSTLELGDSALYLCASSRRVEVKADTQYFGPGTRLTVL.

The rearrangement joins TRBV6-4 to TRBJ2-2, with D tentatively TRBD1 (5 bases). The CDR3 length is 16 residues. V lost 4 bases and J 1 base, leaving 13 bases between the germline ends. Per germline, CDR1 MRHNA and CDR2 SNTAGT. Here the CDR3 DNA reads TGTGCCAGCAGTGCCTTCGCCCAGGGGAACACCGGGGAGCTGTTTTTT. Translation gives CASSAFAQGNTGELFF.

This clone has only one observation. The genes are TRBV28 and TRBJ2-7; D gene ambiguous. CDR3 length: 13 amino acids. The V end was cut by 7 bases, the J end by 2 bases, with 12 bases between. Germline loops: CDR1 MDHEN, CDR2 SYDVKM. The CDR3 coding sequence is TGTGCCAGCAAACGGCTTTCCCCCTACGAGCAGTACTTC. Protein sequence: CASKRLSPYEQYF.

This rearrangement joins TRBV2 to TRBJ1-5; perhaps TRBD1 as D (5 bases). Trimming pared 4 bases from V and 2 bases from J, leaving 15 bases between. Per germline, CDR1 SNHLY and CDR2 FYNNEI. This CDR3 region has 16 residues. CDR3 residues: CASSVEGFRRNQPQHF. The CDR3 bases are TGTGCCAGCAGTGTGGAGGGGTTTAGGCGCAATCAGCCCCAGCATTTT.

The V and J genes are TRBV14 and TRBJ1-4, with TRBD1 as a possible D gene (5 bases). The CDR3 has 20 amino acids. The V end lost 0 bases, the J end lost 3 bases, and 23 bases lay between the germline ends. Germline-derived CDR1 and CDR2 are SGHDN and FVKESK. The CDR3, as DNA: TGTGCCAGCAGCCAAGAAGAGTGGACTCCCTTGTGGGGGTCTAATGAAAAACTGTTTTTT. This translates into CASSQEEWTPLWGSNEKLFF.

The chain has TRBV29-1 and TRBJ2-7, with D unresolved. The V gene lost 0 bases and the J gene lost 6 bases, with 12 bases spanning the gap. This CDR3 region has 13 residues. CDR1 is SQVTM, CDR2 ANQGSEA, per germline. CDR3 sequence reads: CSVEDDTSPEQYF. Here the CDR3 DNA reads TGCAGCGTTGAAGATGATACCTCCCCCGAGCAGTACTTC.

The chain is built from TRBV7-6 and TRBJ2-7, with TRBD1 identical over 8 bases. The CDR3 spans 15 residues. Germline V gives CDR1 SGHVS, CDR2 FNYEAQ. Trimming cost V 5 bases and J 5 bases; bases outside gene matches: 11. The CDR3 loop reads CASSNPRGRLDEQYF. CDR3 sequence (DNA): TGTGCCAGCAGCAACCCCAGGGGGCGCTTAGACGAGCAGTACTTC.

The chain employs TRBV5-1 and TRBJ2-7; perhaps TRBD1 as D (5 bases). CDR3 size: 13 residues. V shed 0 bases and J shed 4 bases, with 8 bases lying between them. Germline-derived CDR1 and CDR2 are SGHRS and YFSETQ. CDR3 nucleotide sequence: TGCGCCAGCAGCTTGGGTGACAGATACGAGCAGTACTTC. This gives the protein CASSLGDRYEQYF.

The rearrangement joins TRBV28 to TRBJ2-7; the D is unclear. The germline V gene has CDR1 MDHEN and CDR2 SYDVKM. This CDR3 region has 12 residues. The V end was cut by 4 bases, the J end by 5 bases, with 9 bases between. The CDR3 protein is CASSSHRHEQYF. CDR3 DNA: TGTGCCAGCAGTTCCCATCGACACGAGCAGTACTTC.

The chain links TRBV25-1 to TRBJ1-4; 10 positions match TRBD1. Losses at the gene ends were 8 bases for V and 6 bases for J; bases not matched to a gene: 6. Per germline, CDR1 MGHDK and CDR2 SYGVNS. The CDR3 is made up of 14 amino acids. Here the CDR3 reads CASSAGQGYEKLFF. The CDR3, as DNA: TGTGCCAGCTCTGCGGGACAGGGGTATGAAAAACTGTTTTTT.

This clone was counted only a few times. The V and J genes are TRBV10-3 and TRBJ1-1; D perhaps matches TRBD1 (5 bases). The germline gives CDR1 ENHRY, CDR2 SYGVKD. The CDR3 loop spans 14 amino acids. V lost 7 bases and J lost 6, with 18 bases in between. CDR3 region: CAIKGQGVSAEAFF. The DNA for the CDR3 is TGTGCCATCAAAGGGCAAGGGGTTTCCGCTGAAGCTTTCTTT.

The rearrangement uses TRBV7-7 and TRBJ2-3, with D possibly being TRBD1 (5 bases). Germline CDR1 SSHAT, CDR2 FNYEAQ (reference sequence). This CDR3 region has 14 residues. V lost 2 bases and J 4 bases, leaving 10 bases between the germline ends. In DNA form, the CDR3 reads TGTGCCAGCAGCTTACAGGGTGGGGCAGATACGCAGTATTTT. It is translated as CASSLQGGADTQYF.

In its sample, this clone was seen once. The sample carries other DNA sequences with the same CDR3. The genes are TRBV7-2 and TRBJ2-7; no clear D gene. Germline loops: CDR1 SGHTA, CDR2 FQGNSA. The CDR3 covers 14 residues. V was pared by 4 bases and J by 0 bases, with 10 bases between. CDR3 sequence: CASSSYLSSYEQYF. In DNA form, the CDR3 reads TGTGCCAGCAGCTCATATTTAAGCTCCTACGAGCAGTACTTC.

Only one count was recorded for this clone. The chain carries TRBV6-1 and TRBJ1-2, with D perhaps matching TRBD1 (5 bases). Between the trimmed V and J ends, which lost 0 bases and 4 bases, there was a span of 12 bases. Germline loops: CDR1 MNHNS, CDR2 SASEGT. This CDR3 is 15 amino acids long. For the CDR3, the DNA is TGTGCCAGCAGTGAAGCGCTTCAGGGTACCTATGGCTACACCTTC. This encodes CASSEALQGTYGYTF.

This clone has just a few counts. The chain combines TRBV11-3 with TRBJ2-5, with D possibly being TRBD2 (6 bases). The V end was cut by 1 base, the J end by 5 bases, with 14 bases between. This CDR3 region has 15 residues. Per germline, CDR1 SGHNT and CDR2 YENEEA. The CDR3 nucleotides read TGTGCCAGCAGCTTAGGGGACGGAGGGCAGGAGACCCAGTACTTC. Residues: CASSLGDGGQETQYF.

This clone was seen only once. This chain uses TRBV12-5 with TRBJ2-5, with 8 nucleotides matching TRBD2. In germline, CDR1 is LGHNT, CDR2 FRNRAP. This CDR3 spans 16 amino acids. Trimming at V came to 4 bases and at J to 5 bases, leaving 12 bases not matched to a gene. Written as DNA, the CDR3 is TGTGCTAGTGGTTCCGGGGGAAGCGGGAGCGGGGAGACCCAGTACTTC. As protein: CASGSGGSGSGETQYF.

The V gene is TRBV6-1, the J gene TRBJ1-1, with TRBD1 matching over 10 bases. Germline values: CDR1 MNHNS, CDR2 SASEGT. There are 15 residues in the CDR3. The junction had 5 bases not matched to a gene; V was cut back by 3 bases and J by 4 bases. The DNA for the CDR3 is TGTGCCAGCAGTGATATGACAGGGGGCGGCACTGAAGCTTTCTTT. This codes for CASSDMTGGGTEAFF.

This clone appeared once. The chain employs TRBV19 and TRBJ2-2, with D tentatively TRBD2 (5 bases). The CDR3 extends over 14 amino acids. CDR1 and CDR2 from the germline V gene are LNHDA and SQIVND (reference sequence). V lost 6 bases and J lost 3, with 11 bases in between. The CDR3 nucleotides read TGTGCCAGTAGCGAGGGTACGCACACCGGGGAGCTGTTTTTT. Residues: CASSEGTHTGELFF.

This clone was counted a few times. This chain links TRBV7-6 with TRBJ2-7; TRBD2 agrees at 8 bases. Trimming removed 6 bases from V and 3 bases from J; junction bases left unmatched: 7. CDR3 length: 14 amino acids. Germline V lookup: CDR1 SGHVS, CDR2 FNYEAQ. The CDR3: CASSRAGEGYEQYF. In nucleotides, the CDR3 is TGTGCCAGCAGTCGAGCGGGAGAAGGCTACGAGCAGTACTTC.

This clone came up once. The chain recombines TRBV6-1 with TRBJ2-5; D is unresolved. The V end was cut by 3 bases, the J end by 3 bases, with 8 bases between. Germline V gene lookup returns CDR1 MNHNS and CDR2 SASEGT. This CDR3 is built from 13 residues. The chain's CDR3 is CASSEYREETQYF. The CDR3, as DNA: TGTGCCAGCAGTGAGTACCGGGAAGAGACCCAGTACTTC.

This chain joins TRBV5-1 and TRBJ2-2; the D gene is possibly TRBD2 (6 bases). V dropped 1 base and J dropped 6 bases, with 13 bases sitting between them. Germline CDR1 and CDR2: SGHRS and YFSETQ. There are 15 residues in the CDR3. As DNA, the CDR3 is TGCGCCAGCAGCTTGACAGCCCTAGCGTCCGGGGAGCTGTTTTTT. Translating gives CASSLTALASGELFF.